What follows describes a single T cell receptor (beta chain). The sample holds many counts of this clonotype. The clone's antigen remains unknown. Base qualities are not at hand, and no much larger clone is one base apart. TCR libraries were built from about 420 ng RNA with the Immunoverse kit, using molecular barcoded adaptors covering alpha/delta and beta/gamma chains. TCR library preparation was performed with the same RNA that was used for transcriptome sequencing. TCR libraries were sequenced on an Illumina HiSeq 4000 with 2 x 150 cycles. Per the authors' processing: With MiXCR, TCR reads were aligned to human V, D, J and C references and assembled into CDR3 clonotypes, with quality filtering and error correction included. The tcR package in R was used to analyze clonotype counts and gene usage diversity. For inspection of raw mapping reads, RNA-seq reads were mapped by STAR aligner version 2.5.3a onto GRCh37 of the human genome. IR-seq fastq files were randomly downsampled with Seqtk 1.3 to test the effect of sequencing depth on detected clonotypes. TCRdb trimmed public reads at Q25 via fastp, called clones via MiXCR and kept in-frame beta chains. Duplicate CDR3 protein sequences are folded into a single record with the most common DNA and genes. TCRdb's processing, not the authors' own work, is the source of the V and J calls. For this sample the table gives 55,000 to 60,000 distinct CDR3 sequences, of which about 12% were detected only once. The ten largest clones capture 15% to 20% of the sample.

The sample originates from a study of read filtering for tumor transcriptome and immune sequencing (dated by TCRdb to about 2020). As for the study more broadly: Of the patients in the cohort, under 20 were male and around 14 were female, and their mean age was about 70 years, with a range of roughly 47 to 80. TCR repertoires obtained by targeted immune repertoire sequencing and by bulk whole-transcriptome sequencing performed on the same bone marrow samples were compared. One of the main goals was to work out a read-filtering strategy for immune repertoire data, in particular whether clonotypes backed by only a single read should be removed. Per sample, about 4.05 to 10.27 million TCR-region mapped reads were obtained with IR-seq, compared with only roughly 80 to 1273 with RNA-seq. By revised international staging, roughly 8 patients were R-ISS I, over 15 were R-ISS II and about seven were R-ISS III. After DNase treatment, whole-transcriptome libraries were prepared using the TruSeq RNA Access Library Prep Kit. The investigation overall reported the following: The correlation between IR-seq and RNA-seq shared clonotype proportions rose when single-read clonotypes were removed. Compared with RNA-seq, IR-seq captured clonotypes at much greater depth and more reliably, and a smaller IR-seq throughput was enough to identify most of the shared clonotypes. The sorted CD138-negative fraction was a mixed bone marrow immune population, not purified T cells. In IR-seq, single-read clonotypes were roughly 82% of clonotypes but approximately 3.5% of total reads; in RNA-seq they were over 65% of clonotypes and approximately 40% of reads.

Bone marrow was sampled from every patient at the time of active disease. Isolation of bone marrow mononuclear cells was performed by Ficoll-Hypaque density gradient centrifugation. To remove myeloma plasma cells, the cells were labeled with CD138 magnetic microbeads on a MACS separator, and CD138-negative cells were then collected by negative selection. Purity of the isolated cells was checked by flow cytometry on an Attune NxT using CD138 antibodies. TRIzol reagent was used to extract total RNA, and a NanoDrop spectrophotometer was used to quantify the extracted RNA. Paired RNA-seq and IR-seq were performed on the CD138-negative bone marrow sample of each patient. The germline V gene gives CDR1 as MNHEY and CDR2 as SVGAGI. The trim is 8 bases for V and 5 bases for J, with a gap of 15 bases between the germline ends. Spanning cysteine to phenylalanine, the CDR3 consists of 13 amino acids. Only CDR3 DNA remains: 39 bases, in frame from the first base.

The source is a donor aged 40 or over with multiple myeloma. The chain joins TRBV6-5 to TRBJ2-5; the D gene could be TRBD1 or TRBD2, each one agreeing over 5 bases. Sequenced material: a population of CD138-negative cells sorted from bone marrow. This specimen's cell subset or site label, interpreted: bone marrow mononuclear cells depleted of CD138+ plasma/myeloma cells by negative magnetic selection. The nucleotide sequence reads TGTGCCAGCGGACTCAGGGCCGGGGAGACCCAGTACTTC. Its protein product is CASGLRAGETQYF.